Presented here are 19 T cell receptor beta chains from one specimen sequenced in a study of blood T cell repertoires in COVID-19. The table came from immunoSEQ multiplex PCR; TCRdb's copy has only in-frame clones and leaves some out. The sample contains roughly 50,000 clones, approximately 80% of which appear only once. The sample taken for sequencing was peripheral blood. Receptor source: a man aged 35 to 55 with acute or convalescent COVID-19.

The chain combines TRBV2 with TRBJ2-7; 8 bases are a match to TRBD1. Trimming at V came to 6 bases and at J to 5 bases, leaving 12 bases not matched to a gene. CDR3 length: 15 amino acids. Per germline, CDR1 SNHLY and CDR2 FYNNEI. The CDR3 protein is CASRQTDRGWDEQYF. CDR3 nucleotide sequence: TGTGCCAGCAGGCAAACCGACAGGGGTTGGGACGAGCAGTACTTC.

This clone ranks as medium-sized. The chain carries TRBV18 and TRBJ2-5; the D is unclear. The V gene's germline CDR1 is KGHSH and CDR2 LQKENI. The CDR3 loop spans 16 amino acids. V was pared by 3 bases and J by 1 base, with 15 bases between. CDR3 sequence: CASSPGQSVAQETQYF. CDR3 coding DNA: TGTGCCAGCTCACCCGGTCAATCGGTAGCCCAAGAGACCCAGTACTTC.

The CDR3 is CATRPYYRGFDEAFF. The CDR3 coding sequence is TGTGCCACCCGACCCTATTACAGGGGTTTCGATGAAGCTTTCTTT. The V and J genes are TRBV10-3 and TRBJ1-1; TRBD1 matches at 7 bases. Germline assignment: CDR1 ENHRY and CDR2 SYGVKD. V lost 10 bases to trimming and J lost 7 bases; unmatched junction nucleotides: 18. This CDR3 spans 15 amino acids.

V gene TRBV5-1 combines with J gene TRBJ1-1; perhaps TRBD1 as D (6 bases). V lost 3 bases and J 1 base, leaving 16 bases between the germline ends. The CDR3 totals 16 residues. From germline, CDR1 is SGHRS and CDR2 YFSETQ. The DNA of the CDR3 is TGCGCCAGCAGCTCCCTACTCGGACAGAGGAACACTGAAGCTTTCTTT. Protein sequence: CASSSLLGQRNTEAFF.

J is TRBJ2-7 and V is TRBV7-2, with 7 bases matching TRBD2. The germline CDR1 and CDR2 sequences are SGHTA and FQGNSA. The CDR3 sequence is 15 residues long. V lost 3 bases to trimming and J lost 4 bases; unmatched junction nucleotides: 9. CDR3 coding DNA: TGTGCCAGCAGCTTTAGGGAGGGGCCTGGGTACGAGCAGTACTTC. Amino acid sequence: CASSFREGPGYEQYF.

CDR3 DNA: TGTGCCACCAGTGATAGTTGGGGAGTCTACAATGAGCAGTTCTTC. This gives the protein CATSDSWGVYNEQFF. The gene calls are TRBV24-1 and TRBJ2-1; TRBD2 might be the D (5 bases). The CDR3 length is 15 residues. Trimming removed 3 bases from V and 3 bases from J, with 11 bases in between. CDR1 is KGHDR, CDR2 SFDVKD, per germline.

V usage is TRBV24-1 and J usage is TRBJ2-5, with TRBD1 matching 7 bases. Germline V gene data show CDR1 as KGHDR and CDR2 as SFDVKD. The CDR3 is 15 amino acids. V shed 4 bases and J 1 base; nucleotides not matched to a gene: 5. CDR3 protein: CATSDKGQFQETQYF. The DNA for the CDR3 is TGTGCCACCAGTGACAAGGGACAGTTCCAAGAGACCCAGTACTTC.

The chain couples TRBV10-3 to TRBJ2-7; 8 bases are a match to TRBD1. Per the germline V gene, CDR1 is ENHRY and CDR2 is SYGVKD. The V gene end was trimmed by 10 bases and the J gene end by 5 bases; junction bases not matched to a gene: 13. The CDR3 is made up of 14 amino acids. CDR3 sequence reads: CASHRQGRQNEQYF. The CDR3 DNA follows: TGTGCCAGCCATAGACAGGGGAGACAGAACGAGCAGTACTTC.

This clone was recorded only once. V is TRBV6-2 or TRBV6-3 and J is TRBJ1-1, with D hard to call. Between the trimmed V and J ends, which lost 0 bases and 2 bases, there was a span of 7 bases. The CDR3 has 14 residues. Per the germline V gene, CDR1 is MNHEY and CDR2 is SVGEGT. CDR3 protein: CASSYSNSNTEAFF. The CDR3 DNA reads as TGTGCCAGCAGTTACTCAAACTCAAACACTGAAGCTTTCTTT.

Here the CDR3 DNA reads TGCAGCGTCGTTCGGACAGGGGACTCAGATACGCAGTATTTT. Its protein product is CSVVRTGDSDTQYF. The V and J genes are TRBV29-1 and TRBJ2-3; 9 positions agree with TRBD1. The junction had 8 bases not matched to a gene; V was cut back by 6 bases and J by 4 bases. Germline lookup yields CDR1 SQVTM and CDR2 ANQGSEA. This CDR3 has 14 amino acids.

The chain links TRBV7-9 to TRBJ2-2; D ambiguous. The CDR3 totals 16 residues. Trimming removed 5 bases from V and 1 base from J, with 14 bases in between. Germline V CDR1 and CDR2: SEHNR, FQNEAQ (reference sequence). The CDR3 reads CASSVYSFLNTGELFF. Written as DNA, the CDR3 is TGTGCCAGCAGCGTGTACAGTTTTTTGAACACCGGGGAGCTGTTTTTT. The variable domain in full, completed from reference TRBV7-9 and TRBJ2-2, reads DTGVSQNPRHKITKRGQNVTFRCDPISEHNRLYWYRQTLGQGPEFLTYFQNEAQLEKSRLLSDRFSAERPKGSFSTLEIQRTEQGDSAMYLCASSVYSFLNTGELFFGEGSRLTVL.

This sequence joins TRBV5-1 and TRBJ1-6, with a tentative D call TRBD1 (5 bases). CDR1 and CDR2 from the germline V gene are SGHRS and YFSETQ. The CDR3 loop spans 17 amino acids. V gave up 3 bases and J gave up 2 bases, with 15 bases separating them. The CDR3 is CASSSPRGTTYNSPLHF. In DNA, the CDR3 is TGCGCCAGCAGCTCACCAAGGGGAACAACCTATAATTCACCCCTCCACTTT. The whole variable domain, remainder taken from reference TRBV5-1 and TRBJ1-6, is KAGVTQTPRYLIKTRGQQVTLSCSPISGHRSVSWYQQTPGQGLQFLFEYFSETQRNKGNFPGRFSGRQFSNSRSEMNVSTLELGDSALYLCASSSPRGTTYNSPLHFGNGTRLTVT.

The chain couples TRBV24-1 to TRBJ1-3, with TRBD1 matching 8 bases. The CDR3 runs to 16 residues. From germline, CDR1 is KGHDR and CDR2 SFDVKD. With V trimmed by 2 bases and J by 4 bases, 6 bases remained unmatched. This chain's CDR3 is CATSDSSGGSGNTIYF. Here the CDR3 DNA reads TGTGCCACCAGTGATTCATCAGGGGGCTCCGGAAACACCATATATTTT.

This chain's CDR3 is CASSTRTSGFSYEQYF. The CDR3 bases are TGTGCCAGCAGTACTCGGACTAGCGGGTTCTCCTACGAGCAGTACTTC. The rearrangement links TRBV27 to TRBJ2-7; 11 positions match TRBD2. V lost 5 bases, J lost 0 bases, and 6 bases stayed unmatched. The germline V gene encodes CDR1 MNHEY and CDR2 SMNVEV (reference sequence). CDR3 length: 16 residues.

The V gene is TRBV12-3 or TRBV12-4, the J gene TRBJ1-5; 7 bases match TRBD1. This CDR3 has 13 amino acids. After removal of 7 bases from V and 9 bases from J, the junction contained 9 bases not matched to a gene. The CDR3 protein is CASNRQGLGPQHF. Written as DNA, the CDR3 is TGTGCCAGCAATCGACAGGGCCTCGGGCCCCAGCATTTT.

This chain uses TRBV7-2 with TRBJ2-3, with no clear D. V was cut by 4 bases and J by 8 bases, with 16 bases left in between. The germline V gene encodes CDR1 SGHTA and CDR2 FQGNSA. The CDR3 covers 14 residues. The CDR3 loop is CASSSPVSLATQYF. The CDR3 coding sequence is TGTGCCAGCAGCTCTCCGGTTAGCTTAGCTACGCAGTATTTT.

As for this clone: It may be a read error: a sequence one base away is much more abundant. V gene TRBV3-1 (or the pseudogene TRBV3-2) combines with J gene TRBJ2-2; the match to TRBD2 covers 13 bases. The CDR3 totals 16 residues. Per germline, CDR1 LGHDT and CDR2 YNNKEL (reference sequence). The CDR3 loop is CARSQELAGGCGELFF. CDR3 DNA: TGTGCCCGCAGCCAAGAACTAGCGGGGGGGTGCGGGGAGCTGTTTTTT.

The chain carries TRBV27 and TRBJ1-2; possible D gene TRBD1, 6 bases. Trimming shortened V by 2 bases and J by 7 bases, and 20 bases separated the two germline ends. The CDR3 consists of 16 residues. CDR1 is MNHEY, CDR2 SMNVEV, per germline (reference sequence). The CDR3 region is CASSLVSVTGPSGYTF. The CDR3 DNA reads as TGTGCCAGCAGTTTAGTCAGCGTGACAGGCCCCTCTGGCTACACCTTC.

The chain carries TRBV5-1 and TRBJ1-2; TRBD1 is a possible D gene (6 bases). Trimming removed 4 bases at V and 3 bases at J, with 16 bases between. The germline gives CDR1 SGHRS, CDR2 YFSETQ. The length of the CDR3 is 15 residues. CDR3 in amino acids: CASSAQGQWDYGYTF. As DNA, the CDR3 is TGCGCCAGCAGCGCCCAAGGACAGTGGGACTATGGCTACACCTTC.